A selection of T cell receptor beta chains follows, all from one sample in a study of cytomegalovirus exposure and HLA in healthy donors. Profiled with immunoSEQ multiplex PCR; TCRdb holds only in-frame clones, not every one. The sample has over 110,000 clones; roughly nine tenths are singletons. Sequences were obtained from PBMCs. These TCRs come from a man younger than 30 in good health and CMV-seronegative. Each CDR3 is given with its conserved first and last residue. A D gene is named only where the DNA matches it firmly. Clone size is stated in some rows and not others, as once, few, many or a class when expanded.

size,D,J,V,DNA,CDR3
.,TRBD1,TRBJ2-7,TRBV28,TGTGCCAGCAACGCTGGACAGGGCGCCTACGAGCAGTACTTC,CASNAGQGAYEQYF
.,TRBD1,TRBJ1-5,TRBV19,TGTGCCAGTAGTACCTCTCCTGACAGGGGGCTCCGAAATAGCAATCAGCCCCAGCATTTT,CASSTSPDRGLRNSNQPQHF
.,TRBD1,TRBJ1-5,TRBV2,TGTGCCAGCAGTCTACAGGGGGCGAGACAGCCCCAGCATTTT,CASSLQGARQPQHF
.,TRBD1,TRBJ1-1,TRBV27,TGTGCCAGCAGTTTTCAGACAGGGGTGAACACTGAAGCTTTCTTT,CASSFQTGVNTEAFF
.,.,TRBJ2-1,TRBV12-1,TGTGCCAGCAGCGCGACTAACTATGAGCAGTTCTTC,CASSATNYEQFF
.,.,TRBJ1-2,TRBV7-2,TGTGCCAGCAGCTTAGGGTCGGCGGTGAACTATGGCTACACCTTC,CASSLGSAVNYGYTF
.,.,TRBJ1-1,TRBV19,TGTGCCAGTAGTACTTGGACAGCGAACACTGAAGCTTTCTTT,CASSTWTANTEAFF
.,.,TRBJ1-1,TRBV5-1,TGCGCCAGCAGCTTGACAAGAAACACTGAAGCTTTCTTT,CASSLTRNTEAFF
.,TRBD1,TRBJ2-7,TRBV29-1,TGCAGCGCCCGACAGGGGAGCTCCTACGAGCAGTACTTC,CSARQGSSYEQYF
few,TRBD2,TRBJ2-3,TRBV6-5,TGTGCCAGCAACTCCGGGACTAGCGACACAGATACGCAGTATTTT,CASNSGTSDTDTQYF
.,TRBD2,TRBJ2-3,TRBV27,TGTGCCAGCAGTCCCGGCGGGCTAGCGGGGGGAGGAGATACGCAGTATTTT,CASSPGGLAGGGDTQYF
few,TRBD1,TRBJ1-2,TRBV6-1,TGTGCCAGCAGGGACAGGGAGGATTCCTCTGGCTACACCTTC,CASRDREDSSGYTF
many,TRBD1,TRBJ2-7,TRBV4-3,TGCGCCAGCAGCCAAGAGGACAGGGGATCCTACGAGCAGTACTTC,CASSQEDRGSYEQYF
.,TRBD1,TRBJ2-1,TRBV15,TGTGCCACCAGCAGTCTCTCCGGACAGGGCTTCTACAATGAGCAGTTCTTC,CATSSLSGQGFYNEQFF
.,TRBD1,TRBJ2-7,TRBV7-8,TGTGCCAGCAGCAGTGGGACAGAAGTCTCCTACGAGCAGTACTTC,CASSSGTEVSYEQYF
.,TRBD1,TRBJ2-3,TRBV11-3,TGTGCCAGCAGCTACAGGACAGGGGAAGTAGATACGCAGTATTTT,CASSYRTGEVDTQYF
.,.,TRBJ2-2,TRBV6-1,TGTGCCAGCAGTGTCGGTAGGGAGCGGGCCGGGGAGCTGTTTTTT,CASSVGRERAGELFF
.,.,TRBJ1-1,TRBV6-1,TGTGCCTCTAGGGAGACGGCGAACACTGAAGCTTTCTTT,CASRETANTEAFF
.,TRBD2,TRBJ2-1,TRBV11-2,TGTGCCAGCAGCACCGTTTGGCGGGGGGGCCGGATTAACAATGAGCAGTTCTTC,CASSTVWRGGRINNEQFF
once,.,TRBJ1-2,TRBV15,TGTGCCACCAGTAACTATTTTCGGGAAGGAACTAACTATGGCTACACCTTC,CATSNYFREGTNYGYTF
.,.,TRBJ1-2,TRBV7-2,TGTGCCAGCAGTCCGGGGCGGGGTGGTAACTATGGCTACACCTTC,CASSPGRGGNYGYTF
.,.,TRBJ2-7,TRBV7-2,TGTGCCAGCAGCTTAGCACTACCCTACGAGCAGTACTTC,CASSLALPYEQYF
.,.,TRBJ1-2,TRBV27,TGTGCCAGCAGTTTAACCCGACCGAGCGTTGGGGGCTACACCTTC,CASSLTRPSVGGYTF
.,.,TRBJ2-2,TRBV5-1,TGCGCCAGCAGACCGGCCGGACTACCCTCGAACACCGGGGAGCTGTTTTTT,CASRPAGLPSNTGELFF
many,.,TRBJ1-5,TRBV2,TGTGCCAGCAGTCCCCCGGGGTATAGCAATCAGCCCCAGCATTTT,CASSPPGYSNQPQHF
.,TRBD1,TRBJ2-7,TRBV2,TGTGCCAGCAGTTACCAGGACAGGGTTTCGGGGGAGCAGTACTTC,CASSYQDRVSGEQYF
.,TRBD1,TRBJ2-7,TRBV2,TGTGCCAGCGATGTGGAAACAGGGGGCGGCGAGCAGTACTTC,CASDVETGGGEQYF
once,.,TRBJ2-4,TRBV4-1,TGCGCCAGCAGTCCCACTGTAGGGGTTGGGCACGACATTCAGTACTTC,CASSPTVGVGHDIQYF
.,TRBD2,TRBJ2-1,TRBV13,TGTGCCAGCAGCCCAGACGGGGGGGGCCGTGAGCAGTTCTTC,CASSPDGGGREQFF
.,.,TRBJ2-5,TRBV6-1,TGTGCCACCCGACACAGAACCCAAGAGACCCAGTACTTC,CATRHRTQETQYF
.,TRBD2,TRBJ2-7,TRBV6-6,TGTGCCAGCAGCCAACTAGCGAGGGGCGAGCAGTACTTC,CASSQLARGEQYF
.,TRBD1,TRBJ2-5,TRBV30,TGTGCCTGGAGTCCCTGGGACAGCCAAGAGACCCAGTACTTC,CAWSPWDSQETQYF
.,TRBD1,TRBJ2-5,TRBV6-5,TGTGCCAGCAGCGGGACAGGGGAGACCCAGTACTTC,CASSGTGETQYF
.,.,TRBJ1-1,TRBV27,TGTGCCAGCAGTTTATCGGGACAAAACGTAGGCACTGAAGCTTTCTTT,CASSLSGQNVGTEAFF
few,.,TRBJ2-2,TRBV30,TGTGCCTGGAGTGTGACAGAGACCGGGGAGCTGTTTTTT,CAWSVTETGELFF
.,.,TRBJ2-2,TRBV27,TGTGCCAGCAGCTCCCCCCGCGGGACAGTCCACGGGGAGCTGTTTTTT,CASSSPRGTVHGELFF
few,.,TRBJ2-7,TRBV7-9,TGTGCCAGCAGCTATACCTACGAGCAGTACTTC,CASSYTYEQYF
.,.,TRBJ2-5,TRBV27,TGTGCCAGCAGTTTAATCGGGATCGGTGTAGAGACCCAGTACTTC,CASSLIGIGVETQYF
.,.,TRBJ1-6,TRBV2,TGTGCCAGCAATATAGAGAGCTCCTATAATTCACCCCTCCACTTT,CASNIESSYNSPLHF
.,TRBD1,TRBJ1-1,TRBV7-2,TGTGCCAGCAGCTTAAAACAGGGGAAAGCTTTCTTT,CASSLKQGKAFF